The next 19 T cell receptor beta chains were all read from a single sample in a study of T cell repertoires in cytomegalovirus infection. For these receptors, no antigen is known. TCRdb re-derived calls from the reads in MiXCR, one entry per CDR3 protein. This sample has about 830,000 distinct CDR3 sequences, with approximately 32% found just once. The sequencing here drew on cultured CD8+ T cells from PBMCs, taken from culture after CMV antigen stimulation. These receptors came from a human donor in good health (CMV status not recorded). Some clones in this sample may be carry-over from other donors' samples.

The rearrangement uses TRBV28 and TRBJ2-3; 7 bases map to TRBD2. V shed 3 bases and J 3 bases; nucleotides not matched to a gene: 6. Germline CDR1 and CDR2: MDHEN and SYDVKM. The CDR3 sequence is 15 residues long. CDR3 coding DNA: TGTGCCAGCAGTTTTGATCCTAGCGGTACAGATACGCAGTATTTT. Translating it yields CASSFDPSGTDTQYF.

This chain uses TRBV14 with TRBJ1-1, with a weak D call TRBD1 (5 bases). V was pared by 0 bases and J by 1 base, with 9 bases between. This CDR3 region has 15 residues. Germline V gene sequence: CDR1 SGHDN, CDR2 FVKESK. The CDR3 here is CASSQDIRGNTEAFF. CDR3 nucleotides: TGTGCCAGCAGCCAAGATATAAGGGGGAACACTGAAGCTTTCTTT.

The chain uses TRBV7-8 and TRBJ2-1; D call uncertain. Trimming removed 4 bases from V and 2 bases from J, with 21 bases in between. The CDR3 covers 18 residues. Germline loops: CDR1 SGHVS, CDR2 FQNEAQ. CDR3 in amino acids: CASSSFLIAPSTYNEQFF. The CDR3 bases are TGTGCCAGCAGCTCCTTTTTGATAGCTCCCTCCACCTACAATGAGCAGTTCTTC.

The sample holds one count of this clonotype. The CDR3 sequence: CASSPSPSGGAVDTQYF. The CDR3 bases are TGTGCCAGCAGCCCCTCCCCTAGCGGGGGGGCCGTAGATACGCAGTATTTT. The chain combines TRBV13 with TRBJ2-3; 12 nucleotides line up with TRBD2. CDR1 PRHDT and CDR2 FYEKMQ come from the germline V gene (reference sequence). The CDR3 length is 17 residues. V shed 5 bases and J 5 bases; nucleotides not matched to a gene: 11. Drawing the rest from reference TRBV13 and TRBJ2-3, the complete variable domain is AAGVIQSPRHLIKEKRETATLKCYPIPRHDTVYWYQQGPGQDPQFLISFYEKMQSDKGSIPDRFSAQQFSDYHSELNMSSLELGDSALYFCASSPSPSGGAVDTQYFGPGTRLTVL.

The chain joins TRBV12-3 or TRBV12-4 to TRBJ1-2; 7 bases are a match to TRBD1. The length of the CDR3 is 16 residues. J lost 7 bases, V lost 2 bases, and 13 bases had no gene match. CDR3 residues: CASSLMAGGVLSGYTF. CDR3 nucleotides: TGTGCCAGCAGTTTAATGGCAGGGGGTGTGTTAAGTGGCTACACCTTC.

V is TRBV11-2 and J is TRBJ2-1; a weak D match, TRBD1 (6 bases). Germline CDR1 is SGHAT and CDR2 is FQNNGV. The CDR3 has 17 amino acids. With 4 bases removed from V and 8 bases from J, the gap between germline ends came to 24 bases. As DNA, the CDR3 is TGTGCCAGCAGCTCCCCCAGAGATGGGGGCGCTCTTTATGAGCAGTTCTTC. Encoded protein: CASSSPRDGGALYEQFF.

The chain carries TRBV23-1 and TRBJ2-1; D not certain. TRBV23-1 falls under the ORF class, with uncertain function. V shed 4 bases and J shed 10 bases, with 11 bases lying between them. The length of the CDR3 is 12 residues. CDR3 nucleotides: TGCGCCAGCAGTCGAACCAGAGGCGAGCAGTTCTTC. This translates into CASSRTRGEQFF.

This clonotype has only a few counts. The rearrangement joins TRBV28 to TRBJ2-1; 7 bases fit TRBD1. The germline V gene encodes CDR1 MDHEN and CDR2 SYDVKM. The CDR3 covers 17 residues. Germline trimming cut 5 bases from V and 1 base from J; bases unmatched to any gene: 11. The CDR3 nucleotides are TGTGCCAGCAGTCGTCCAACTACGGGACAGTCCTACAATGAGCAGTTCTTC. Protein: CASSRPTTGQSYNEQFF.

At least ten counts were recorded for this clonotype. The J gene is TRBJ1-5, the V gene TRBV7-8, with D possibly being TRBD1 (5 bases). With 1 base removed from V and 3 bases from J, the gap between germline ends came to 13 bases. This CDR3 is built from 16 residues. The germline CDR1 and CDR2 sequences are SGHVS and FQNEAQ. The CDR3, as DNA: TGTGCCAGCAGCTTAGTTTTAGGGGCCTCCAATCAGCCCCAGCATTTT. Encoded protein: CASSLVLGASNQPQHF. Full variable domain (remainder filled in from reference TRBV7-8 and TRBJ1-5): GAGVSQSPRYKVAKRGQDVALRCDPISGHVSLFWYQQALGQGPEFLTYFQNEAQLDKSGLPSDRFFAERPEGSVSTLKIQRTQQEDSAVYLCASSLVLGASNQPQHFGDGTRLSIL.

This chain connects TRBV4-1 to TRBJ2-1; no clear D gene. The CDR3 covers 16 residues. Trimming cost V 0 bases and J 0 bases, with 9 bases left between them. Germline V lookup: CDR1 MGHRA, CDR2 YSYEKL. Written as DNA, the CDR3 is TGCGCCAGCAGCCAAGATCCCAGGAGCTCCTACAATGAGCAGTTCTTC. Residues: CASSQDPRSSYNEQFF.

There are many counts of this clonotype. Here the CDR3 reads CASSSSTENTEAFF. CDR3 nucleotide sequence: TGTGCCAGCAGCTCGAGTACAGAAAACACTGAAGCTTTCTTT. V and J are TRBV7-8 and TRBJ1-1; D is unresolved. Trimming cost V 4 bases and J 2 bases, with 11 bases left between them. Germline V CDR1 and CDR2: SGHVS, FQNEAQ. The CDR3 extends over 14 amino acids.

This clonotype was recorded at least ten times. This chain connects TRBV7-8 to TRBJ2-1, with TRBD1 matching 9 bases. The CDR3 totals 16 residues. The V gene end was trimmed by 5 bases and the J gene end by 7 bases; junction bases not matched to a gene: 12. Per the germline V gene, CDR1 is SGHVS and CDR2 is FQNEAQ. CDR3 sequence reads: CASSPYNRGLKNEQFF. CDR3 in DNA: TGTGCCAGCAGCCCCTACAACAGGGGGCTCAAAAATGAGCAGTTCTTC.

This clonotype has more than one count but fewer than ten. The chain recombines TRBV4-1 with TRBJ1-2, with 7 bases lining up with TRBD1. CDR3 length: 14 residues. The ends lost 3 bases at V and 4 bases at J; junction bases unmatched: 5. Per germline, CDR1 MGHRA and CDR2 YSYEKL. The DNA of the CDR3 is TGCGCCAGCAGCCAGACAGGGCTTGCCTATGGCTACACCTTC. Translating gives CASSQTGLAYGYTF.

The chain carries TRBV15 and TRBJ2-3; D gene ambiguous. Germline V lookup: CDR1 LNHNV, CDR2 YYDKDF (reference sequence). The CDR3 contains 14 residues. The V and J ends lost 1 base and 6 bases respectively, with 11 bases between them. The CDR3: CATSRVAIGDTQYF. The DNA for the CDR3 is TGTGCCACCAGCAGAGTGGCGATAGGGGATACGCAGTATTTT.

This clonotype was observed a few times. The V and J genes are TRBV10-3 and TRBJ2-7; 9 nucleotides line up with TRBD1. The CDR3 extends over 17 amino acids. J lost 2 bases, V lost 0 bases, and 8 bases had no gene match. In germline, CDR1 is ENHRY, CDR2 SYGVKD. The CDR3: CAISESMRDRGTYEQYF. The CDR3 DNA is TGTGCCATCAGTGAGTCAATGCGAGACAGGGGGACCTACGAGCAGTACTTC.

The V and J genes are TRBV7-9 and TRBJ2-1; the D is unclear. From germline, CDR1 is SEHNR and CDR2 FQNEAQ (reference sequence). This CDR3 comprises 12 residues. Trimming left V 5 bases short and J 14 bases short, with 16 bases between. This CDR3 reads CASSGSLQNEFF. CDR3 nucleotides: TGTGCCAGCAGCGGCAGTCTTCAGAATGAGTTCTTC. Supplemented by reference TRBV7-9 and TRBJ2-1, the full variable domain reads DTGVSQNPRHKITKRGQNVTFRCDPISEHNRLYWYRQTLGQGPEFLTYFQNEAQLEKSRLLSDRFSAERPKGSFSTLEIQRTEQGDSAMYLCASSGSLQNEFFGPGTRLTVL.

The genes are TRBV29-1 and TRBJ1-4, with 7 positions matching TRBD1. The length of the CDR3 is 13 residues. The V segment lost 7 bases and the J segment 2 bases; nucleotides outside the gene matches: 4. Germline CDR1 SQVTM, CDR2 ANQGSEA. The CDR3 region is CSALTGTNEKLFF. The CDR3 bases are TGCAGCGCATTGACAGGGACTAATGAAAAACTGTTTTTT.

This clonotype was seen more than once but under ten times. J is TRBJ2-1 and V is TRBV4-1; TRBD2 agrees at 7 bases. The CDR3 has 15 amino acids. Germline values: CDR1 MGHRA, CDR2 YSYEKL. After removal of 1 base from V and 6 bases from J, the junction contained 6 bases not matched to a gene. CDR3 nucleotide sequence: TGCGCCAGCAGCCAAGGGGAGGGGTACGCCAATGAGCAGTTCTTC. Translation: CASSQGEGYANEQFF.

This clonotype was seen a few times. The rearrangement uses TRBV6-1 and TRBJ1-5; D call uncertain. Germline V gene sequence: CDR1 MNHNS, CDR2 SASEGT. This CDR3 spans 15 amino acids. V lost 6 bases and J lost 0, with 12 bases in between. This CDR3 reads CASRITGNSNQPQHF. As DNA, the CDR3 is TGTGCCAGCAGAATCACGGGAAATAGCAATCAGCCCCAGCATTTT.